The 2 T cell receptor beta chains given below trace back to one sample, sequenced in a study of blood T cell repertoires in COVID-19. The table came from immunoSEQ multiplex PCR; TCRdb's copy has only in-frame clones and leaves some out. The table lists around 88,000 clones, roughly 80% of them singletons. Sequencing used peripheral blood. Source of these receptors: a man aged 50 or older who had recovered from COVID-19.

The chain employs TRBV2 and TRBJ1-6; weak D call: TRBD1 (5 bases). The CDR3 contains 13 residues. Trimming took off 6 bases at V and 7 bases at J, with 10 bases between the two ends. Germline V gene lookup returns CDR1 SNHLY and CDR2 FYNNEI. The CDR3 protein is CASRAGKNSPLHF. In DNA form, the CDR3 reads TGTGCCAGCAGGGCAGGGAAAAATTCACCCCTCCACTTT.

This clone was counted at least ten times. The chain is built from TRBV28 and TRBJ1-2, with D possibly TRBD1 on 6 matching bases. The V gene's germline CDR1 is MDHEN and CDR2 SYDVKM. There are 13 residues in the CDR3. Trimming took off 5 bases at V and 11 bases at J, with 18 bases between the two ends. This CDR3 is CASSTTGGRGYTF. As DNA, the CDR3 is TGTGCCAGCAGTACCACGGGGGGCAGGGGTTACACCTTC.